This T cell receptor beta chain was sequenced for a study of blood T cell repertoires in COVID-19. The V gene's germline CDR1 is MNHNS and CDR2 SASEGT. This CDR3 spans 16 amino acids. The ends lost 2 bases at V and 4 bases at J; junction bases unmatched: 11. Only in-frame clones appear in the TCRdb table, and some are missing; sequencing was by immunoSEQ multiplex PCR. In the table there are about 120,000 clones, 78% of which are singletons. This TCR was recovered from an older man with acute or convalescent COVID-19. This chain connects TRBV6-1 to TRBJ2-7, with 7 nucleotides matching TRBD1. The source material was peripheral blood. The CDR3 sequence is CASSELGTAPSYEQYF. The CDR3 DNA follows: TGTGCCAGCAGTGAATTAGGGACAGCCCCCTCTTACGAGCAGTACTTC.